The 15 T cell receptor beta chains below all came from one sample that was sequenced in a study of OX40 agonist ivuxolimab in advanced cancers. The repertoire was sequenced with immunoSEQ multiplex PCR; TCRdb's copy has only in-frame clones and lacks some. Found here are tens of thousands of clones, over 75% of them singletons; the top ten hold 5.5% to 7.5%. The sequencing used CD4+ or CD8+ T cells sorted from blood, collected in a trial of the OX40 agonist ivuxolimab. The receptors come from an adult with an advanced solid tumor such as melanoma, head and neck, liver or kidney cancer.

This sequence joins TRBV18 and TRBJ2-7; D is unclear. V was clipped by 6 bases and J by 2 bases, with 11 bases between them. CDR3 size: 13 residues. The germline gives CDR1 KGHSH, CDR2 LQKENI. The CDR3 DNA is TGTGCCAGCTCCCAGACTTCTCCCTACGAGCAGTACTTC. Translated, it gives CASSQTSPYEQYF.

The gene calls are TRBV11-2 and TRBJ2-1; 8 bases are shared with TRBD1. The germline gives CDR1 SGHAT, CDR2 FQNNGV. V shed 5 bases and J 2 bases; nucleotides not matched to a gene: 8. The CDR3 is 16 residues long. CDR3 nucleotides: TGTGCCAGCAGCGACACAGGGGGGACAACCTACAATGAGCAGTTCTTC. It encodes CASSDTGGTTYNEQFF.

This clone was seen only once. This chain connects TRBV18 to TRBJ2-2; the D is unclear. The germline V gene encodes CDR1 KGHSH and CDR2 LQKENI. The CDR3 has 13 residues. Deletions cut 2 bases from V and 6 bases from J, with 7 bases between. CDR3 loop: CASSPGPPGELFF. The CDR3 region has the DNA TGTGCCAGCTCACCAGGGCCTCCCGGGGAGCTGTTTTTT.

The chain carries TRBV4-3 and TRBJ2-3; D uncertain. The germline V and J ends were trimmed by 0 bases and 4 bases, with 8 bases remaining between them. CDR1 is LGHNA, CDR2 YSLEER, per germline. This CDR3 spans 14 amino acids. As DNA, the CDR3 is TGCGCCAGCAGCCAAGAGCCCCCCCCAGATACGCAGTATTTT. It encodes CASSQEPPPDTQYF.

This chain links TRBV28 with TRBJ1-2, with TRBD1 as a possible D gene (6 bases). The germline V gene encodes CDR1 MDHEN and CDR2 SYDVKM. CDR3 size: 12 residues. Between the trimmed V and J ends, which lost 6 bases and 5 bases, there was a span of 10 bases. Here the CDR3 reads CASRITGYGYTF. CDR3 sequence (DNA): TGTGCCAGCAGGATAACAGGGTATGGCTACACCTTC.

This chain uses TRBV19 with TRBJ1-2; D not certain. V dropped 0 bases and J dropped 7 bases, with 12 bases sitting between them. Germline loops: CDR1 LNHDA, CDR2 SQIVND (reference sequence). This CDR3 has 14 residues. The CDR3 region has the DNA TGTGCCAGTAGTATAGATCTATCCCGTTCTGGCTACACCTTC. It is translated as CASSIDLSRSGYTF. The full variable domain, completed using reference TRBV19 and TRBJ1-2, is DGGITQSPKYLFRKEGQNVTLSCEQNLNHDAMYWYRQDPGQGLRLIYYSQIVNDFQKGDIAEGYSVSREKKESFPLTVTSAQKNPTAFYLCASSIDLSRSGYTFGSGTRLTVV.

This chain connects TRBV6-6 to TRBJ1-1; D unclear. The CDR3 length is 14 residues. V was trimmed by 5 bases and J by 0 bases, leaving 10 bases between them. CDR1 is MNHNY and CDR2 is SVGAGI in the germline V gene (reference sequence). The CDR3 DNA reads TGTGCCAGCAGTATTTTTGGGGTGAACACTGAAGCTTTCTTT. It encodes CASSIFGVNTEAFF.

This clone was found many times. The chain employs TRBV7-9 and TRBJ1-5; possible D gene TRBD1, 5 bases. V shed 6 bases and J shed 7 bases, with 13 bases lying between them. This CDR3 region has 13 residues. CDR1 and CDR2 from the germline V gene are SEHNR and FQNEAQ (reference sequence). Here the CDR3 DNA reads TGTGCCAGCAGTCGGGGGGAAAGCCAGCCCCAGCATTTT. This encodes CASSRGESQPQHF.

V and J are TRBV21-1 and TRBJ2-2; the table calls TRBD2, which could not be checked here. TRBV21-1 is noted as a pseudogene. The CDR3 contains 15 residues. Written as DNA, the CDR3 is TGTGCCAGCAGCAAACTAGCGGGGGCCACCGGGGAGCTGTTTTTT. This sequence encodes CASSKLAGATGELFF.

The V gene is TRBV4-2, the J gene TRBJ2-4; 9 nucleotides align to TRBD1. CDR3 size: 14 residues. Germline V gene sequence: CDR1 LGHNA, CDR2 YNFKEQ. V lost 2 bases, J lost 6 bases, and 2 bases stayed unmatched. The CDR3 loop reads CASSQRQGGNIQYF. The DNA for the CDR3 is TGTGCCAGCAGCCAAAGACAGGGGGGAAACATTCAGTACTTC.

J is TRBJ1-3 and V is TRBV5-1; D possibly corresponds to TRBD1 (5 bases). Trimming took off 0 bases at V and 4 bases at J, with 8 bases between the two ends. Germline V gene lookup returns CDR1 SGHRS and CDR2 YFSETQ. This CDR3 comprises 14 residues. CDR3: CASSLAGSGNTIYF. CDR3 DNA: TGCGCCAGCAGCTTGGCAGGGTCCGGAAACACCATATATTTT.

The chain recombines TRBV11-3 with TRBJ2-3; D unclear. The CDR3 consists of 12 residues. Germline lookup yields CDR1 SGHNT and CDR2 YENEEA. The ends were cut back, 1 base at V and 4 bases at J, with 3 bases in the middle. CDR3 coding DNA: TGTGCCAGCAGCTTAGTATCAGATACGCAGTATTTT. Residues: CASSLVSDTQYF. Complete variable domain (other parts from reference TRBV11-3 and TRBJ2-3): EAGVVQSPRYKIIEKKQPVAFWCNPISGHNTLYWYLQNLGQGPELLIRYENEEAVDDSQLPKDRFSAERLKGVDSTLKIQPAELGDSAVYLCASSLVSDTQYFGPGTRLTVL.

This CDR3 reads CASSPGQGRGVLNTEAFF. Written as DNA, the CDR3 is TGTGCCAGTAGTCCGGGACAGGGACGGGGGGTCTTGAACACTGAAGCTTTCTTT. This sequence joins TRBV19 and TRBJ1-1; 9 bases fit TRBD1. The CDR3 is made up of 18 amino acids. Germline CDR1 reads LNHDA; CDR2 reads SQIVND (reference sequence). The V gene end was trimmed by 5 bases and the J gene end by 0 bases; junction bases not matched to a gene: 13.

The V call is TRBV28, the J call TRBJ1-1, with TRBD1 as a possible D gene (6 bases). The CDR3 is 15 amino acids. The ends were cut back, 6 bases at V and 6 bases at J, with 20 bases in the middle. Germline lookup yields CDR1 MDHEN and CDR2 SYDVKM. CDR3 coding DNA: TGTGCCAGCAGGTCTCCCAGATCAGGGGAGCCTGAAGCTTTCTTT. This codes for CASRSPRSGEPEAFF.

This clone was seen a single time. This chain links TRBV6-5 with TRBJ1-4; D unclear. V lost 4 bases and J 8 bases, leaving 8 bases between the germline ends. This CDR3 is 12 amino acids long. CDR1 is MNHEY, CDR2 SVGAGI, per germline. For the CDR3, the DNA is TGTGCCAGCAGTTGGTCCGAGGAAAAACTGTTTTTT. Translating it yields CASSWSEEKLFF.